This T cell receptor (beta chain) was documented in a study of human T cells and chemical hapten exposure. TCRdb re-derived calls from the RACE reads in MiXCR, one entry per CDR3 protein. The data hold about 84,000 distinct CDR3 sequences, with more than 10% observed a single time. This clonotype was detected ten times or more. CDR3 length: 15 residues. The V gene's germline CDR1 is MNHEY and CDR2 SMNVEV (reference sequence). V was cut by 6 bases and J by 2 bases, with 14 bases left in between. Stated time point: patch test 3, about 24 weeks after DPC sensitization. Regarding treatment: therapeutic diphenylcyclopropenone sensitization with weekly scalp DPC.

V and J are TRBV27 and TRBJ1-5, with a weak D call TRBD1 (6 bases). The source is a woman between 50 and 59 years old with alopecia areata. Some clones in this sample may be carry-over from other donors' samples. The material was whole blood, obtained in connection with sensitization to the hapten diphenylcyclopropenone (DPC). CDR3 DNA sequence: TGTGCCAGCAGACTCGACCGGACAGGCAATCAGCCCCAGCATTTT. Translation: CASRLDRTGNQPQHF.